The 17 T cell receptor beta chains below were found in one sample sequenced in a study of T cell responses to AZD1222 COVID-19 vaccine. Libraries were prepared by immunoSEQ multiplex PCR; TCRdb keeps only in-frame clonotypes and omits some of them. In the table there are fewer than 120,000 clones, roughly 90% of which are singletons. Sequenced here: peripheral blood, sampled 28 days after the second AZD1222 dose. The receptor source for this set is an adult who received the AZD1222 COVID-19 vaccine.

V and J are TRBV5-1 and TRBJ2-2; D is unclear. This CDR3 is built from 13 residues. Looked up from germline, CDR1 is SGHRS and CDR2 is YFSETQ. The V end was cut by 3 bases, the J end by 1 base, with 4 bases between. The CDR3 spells CASSWQNTGELFF. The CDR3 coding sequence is TGCGCCAGCAGCTGGCAGAACACCGGGGAGCTGTTTTTT.

This chain's CDR3 is CASSQTGTDQETQYF. DNA for the CDR3: TGTGCCAGCAGCCAGACCGGGACAGACCAAGAGACCCAGTACTTC. V is TRBV4-2 and J is TRBJ2-5; 7 nucleotides match TRBD1. After removal of 3 bases from V and 0 bases from J, the junction contained 4 bases not matched to a gene. Germline V CDR1 and CDR2: LGHNA, YNFKEQ. The CDR3 consists of 15 residues.

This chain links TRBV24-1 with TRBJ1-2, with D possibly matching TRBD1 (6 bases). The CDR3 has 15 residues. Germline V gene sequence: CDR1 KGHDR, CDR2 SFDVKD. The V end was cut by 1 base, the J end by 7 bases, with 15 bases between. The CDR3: CATSDFSRGERGYTF. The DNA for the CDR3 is TGTGCCACCAGTGATTTTTCCAGGGGAGAGCGTGGCTACACCTTC.

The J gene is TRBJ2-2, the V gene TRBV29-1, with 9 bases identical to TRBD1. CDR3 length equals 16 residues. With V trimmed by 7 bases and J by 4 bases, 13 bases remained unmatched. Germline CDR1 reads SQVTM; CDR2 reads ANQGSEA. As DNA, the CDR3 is TGCAGCGCTAGCCCCCAGGACAGGGGAATCACCGGGGAGCTGTTTTTT. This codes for CSASPQDRGITGELFF.

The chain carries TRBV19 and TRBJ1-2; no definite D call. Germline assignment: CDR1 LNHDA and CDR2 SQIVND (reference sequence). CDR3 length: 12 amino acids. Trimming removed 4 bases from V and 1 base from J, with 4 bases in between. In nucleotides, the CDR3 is TGTGCCAGTAGTAGGGATAACTATGGCTACACCTTC. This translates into CASSRDNYGYTF.

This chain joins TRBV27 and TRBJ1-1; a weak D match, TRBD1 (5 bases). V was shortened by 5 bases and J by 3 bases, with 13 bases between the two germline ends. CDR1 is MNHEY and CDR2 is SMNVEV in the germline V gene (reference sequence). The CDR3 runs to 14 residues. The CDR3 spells CASSPPSGDTEAFF. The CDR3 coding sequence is TGTGCCAGCAGTCCCCCCTCGGGGGACACTGAAGCTTTCTTT.

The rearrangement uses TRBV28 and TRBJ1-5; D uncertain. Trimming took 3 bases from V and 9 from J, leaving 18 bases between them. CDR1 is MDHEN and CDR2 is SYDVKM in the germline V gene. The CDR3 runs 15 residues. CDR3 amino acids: CASSFIGNRELPQHF. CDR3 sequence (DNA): TGTGCCAGCAGTTTTATAGGAAACCGTGAATTGCCCCAGCATTTT.

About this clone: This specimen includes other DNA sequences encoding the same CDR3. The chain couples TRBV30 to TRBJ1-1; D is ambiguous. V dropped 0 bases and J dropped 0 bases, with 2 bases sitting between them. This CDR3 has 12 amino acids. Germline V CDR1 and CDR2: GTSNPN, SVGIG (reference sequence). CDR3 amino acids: CAWSVLNTEAFF. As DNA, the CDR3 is TGTGCCTGGAGTGTACTGAACACTGAAGCTTTCTTT.

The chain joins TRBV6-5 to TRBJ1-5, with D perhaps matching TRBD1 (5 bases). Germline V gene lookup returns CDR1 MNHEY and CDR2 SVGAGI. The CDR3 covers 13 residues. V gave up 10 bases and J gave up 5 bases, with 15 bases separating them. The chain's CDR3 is CAIGNRNHQPQHF. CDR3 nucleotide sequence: TGTGCCATCGGGAACAGGAACCATCAGCCCCAGCATTTT.

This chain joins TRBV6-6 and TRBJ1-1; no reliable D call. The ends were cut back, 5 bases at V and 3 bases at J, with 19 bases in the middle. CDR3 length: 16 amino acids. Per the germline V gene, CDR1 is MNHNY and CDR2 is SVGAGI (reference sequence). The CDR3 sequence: CASSPGGFGSDTEAFF. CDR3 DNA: TGTGCCAGCAGTCCGGGAGGGTTCGGAAGCGACACTGAAGCTTTCTTT.

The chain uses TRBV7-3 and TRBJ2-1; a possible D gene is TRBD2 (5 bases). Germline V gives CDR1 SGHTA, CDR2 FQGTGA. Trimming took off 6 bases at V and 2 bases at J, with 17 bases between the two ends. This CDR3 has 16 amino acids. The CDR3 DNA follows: TGTGCCAGCAGTCGGACTGGGATGTACCCCTACAATGAGCAGTTCTTC. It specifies CASSRTGMYPYNEQFF.

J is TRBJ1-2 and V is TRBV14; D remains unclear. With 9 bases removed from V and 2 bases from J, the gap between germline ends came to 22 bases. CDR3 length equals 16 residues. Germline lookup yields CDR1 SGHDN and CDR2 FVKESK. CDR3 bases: TGTGCCAGTCAAGGAAGGAGGTCCCCCTTAAACTATGGCTACACCTTC. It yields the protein CASQGRRSPLNYGYTF.

The CDR3 DNA sequence: TGTGCCAGCAGTTTATTTAGCGGAAAAGGGACCTCCTATGGCTACACCTTC. The encoded protein is CASSLFSGKGTSYGYTF. The V gene is TRBV28, the J gene TRBJ1-2; weak D call: TRBD1 (5 bases). The CDR3 has 17 amino acids. Germline V CDR1 and CDR2: MDHEN, SYDVKM. The V end lost 1 base, the J end lost 4 bases, and 19 bases lay between the germline ends.

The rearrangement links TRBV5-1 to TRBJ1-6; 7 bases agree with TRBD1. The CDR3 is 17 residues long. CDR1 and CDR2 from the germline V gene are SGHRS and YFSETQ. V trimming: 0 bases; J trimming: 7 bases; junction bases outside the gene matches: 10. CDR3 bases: TGCGCCAGCAGCTTGGAGTTTCCGGACAGGCACAATTCACCCCTCCACTTT. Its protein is CASSLEFPDRHNSPLHF. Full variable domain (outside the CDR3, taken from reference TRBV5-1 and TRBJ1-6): KAGVTQTPRYLIKTRGQQVTLSCSPISGHRSVSWYQQTPGQGLQFLFEYFSETQRNKGNFPGRFSGRQFSNSRSEMNVSTLELGDSALYLCASSLEFPDRHNSPLHFGNGTRLTVT.

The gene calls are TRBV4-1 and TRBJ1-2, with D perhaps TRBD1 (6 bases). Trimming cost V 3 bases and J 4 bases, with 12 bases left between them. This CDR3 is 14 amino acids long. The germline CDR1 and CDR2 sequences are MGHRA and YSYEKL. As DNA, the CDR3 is TGCGCCAGCAGCCAGGCAGGGGAAACCTATGGCTACACCTTC. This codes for CASSQAGETYGYTF.

The CDR3 DNA sequence: TGCGCCAGCAGCTTGGGAGATATCGGAAACACCATATATTTT. Translating gives CASSLGDIGNTIYF. J is TRBJ1-3 and V is TRBV5-1, with D hard to call. Germline V CDR1 and CDR2: SGHRS, YFSETQ. Trimming left V 0 bases short and J 4 bases short, with 8 bases between. The CDR3 length is 14 residues.

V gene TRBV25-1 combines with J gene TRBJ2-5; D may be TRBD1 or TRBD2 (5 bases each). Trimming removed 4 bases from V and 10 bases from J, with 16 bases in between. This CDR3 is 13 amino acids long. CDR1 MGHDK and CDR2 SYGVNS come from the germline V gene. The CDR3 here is CASSGGGTELQYF. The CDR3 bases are TGTGCCAGCAGTGGGGGTGGGACCGAACTCCAGTACTTC.